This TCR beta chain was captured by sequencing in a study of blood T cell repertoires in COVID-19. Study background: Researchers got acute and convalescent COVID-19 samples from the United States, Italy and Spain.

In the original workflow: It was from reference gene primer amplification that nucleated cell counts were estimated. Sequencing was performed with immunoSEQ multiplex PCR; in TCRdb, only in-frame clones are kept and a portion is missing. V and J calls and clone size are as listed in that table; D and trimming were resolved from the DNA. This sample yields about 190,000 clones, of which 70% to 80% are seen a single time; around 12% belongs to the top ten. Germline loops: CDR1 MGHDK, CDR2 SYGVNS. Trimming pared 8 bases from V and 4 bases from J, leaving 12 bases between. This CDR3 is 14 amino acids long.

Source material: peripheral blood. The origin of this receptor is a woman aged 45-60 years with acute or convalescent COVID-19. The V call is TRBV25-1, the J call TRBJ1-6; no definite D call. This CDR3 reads CASAVEGYNSPLHF. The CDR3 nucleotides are TGTGCCAGCGCCGTCGAGGGATATAATTCACCCCTCCACTTT.